These 10 T cell receptor beta chains were sequenced from one sample in a study of shared clonotypes between healthy human individuals. Generated by immunoSEQ multiplex PCR, the TCRdb table keeps only in-frame clones and is missing some. The table shows some 2.4 million clones, with roughly 93% occurring only once. Sequencing was performed on naive CD4+ T cells from PBMCs. Stated subset: CD45RA+ positively selected. These receptors all stem from a man aged 18 to 30 in good health. Some clones in this sample may be carry-over from other donors' samples.

DNA for the CDR3: TGTGCCAGCAGCCAAGAGGAAAGGGGGGCAATAACTTTCTTT. It translates to CASSQEERGAITFF. The chain recombines TRBV7-9 with TRBJ1-1, with a possible D match to TRBD1 (6 bases). CDR1 and CDR2 from the germline V gene are SEHNR and FQNEAQ (reference sequence). This CDR3 region has 14 residues. Trimming left V 5 bases short and J 12 bases short, with 22 bases between.

About this clone itself: The same CDR3 arises from other DNA sequences in this sample as well. The chain links TRBV18 to TRBJ2-7, with D tentatively TRBD1 or TRBD2 (5 bases each). The CDR3 has 12 residues. Per germline, CDR1 KGHSH and CDR2 LQKENI. V lost 6 bases and J 5 bases, leaving 11 bases between the germline ends. The CDR3 sequence: CASSPGRDEQYF. The DNA of the CDR3 is TGTGCCAGCTCCCCGGGACGGGACGAGCAGTACTTC.

The chain employs TRBV18 and TRBJ2-2; 9 bases map to TRBD1. CDR1 and CDR2 from the germline V gene are KGHSH and LQKENI. V lost 1 base to trimming and J lost 4 bases; unmatched junction nucleotides: 1. This CDR3 spans 15 amino acids. CDR3 in DNA: TGTGCCAGCTCACCACTGACAGGGGGCACCGGGGAGCTGTTTTTT. Its protein is CASSPLTGGTGELFF.

The chain has TRBV6-6 and TRBJ2-3; D could derive from TRBD1 or TRBD2 (6 bases each). There are 14 residues in the CDR3. Trimming stripped 2 bases from V and 4 bases from J, with 10 bases between. Germline lookup yields CDR1 MNHNY and CDR2 SVGAGI (reference sequence). The CDR3 DNA follows: TGTGCCAGCAGTTACCCGGGGGCCGCAGATACGCAGTATTTT. This sequence encodes CASSYPGAADTQYF.

This chain links TRBV28 with TRBJ2-5, with a tentative D call TRBD2 (5 bases). The CDR3 loop spans 19 amino acids. V was cut by 1 base and J by 1 base, with 22 bases left in between. Germline V CDR1 and CDR2: MDHEN, SYDVKM. Written as DNA, the CDR3 is TGTGCCAGCAGTTTATCTCAATCGAGGGCAGGACGAGCCCAAGAGACCCAGTACTTC. This sequence encodes CASSLSQSRAGRAQETQYF. Combining the CDR3 with reference TRBV28 and TRBJ2-5 gives the whole variable domain DVKVTQSSRYLVKRTGEKVFLECVQDMDHENMFWYRQDPGLGLRLIYFSYDVKMKEKGDIPEGYSVSREKKERFSLILESASTNQTSMYLCASSLSQSRAGRAQETQYFGPGTRLLVL.

Concerning this clone: The same CDR3 can be traced to other DNA sequences in this sample. The chain employs TRBV7-3 and TRBJ2-2; D is unresolved. The CDR3 extends over 15 amino acids. V was pared by 5 bases and J by 0 bases, with 10 bases between. Looked up from germline, CDR1 is SGHTA and CDR2 is FQGTGA. CDR3: CASSPRTANTGELFF. The CDR3 nucleotides are TGTGCCAGCAGCCCTCGAACCGCGAACACCGGGGAGCTGTTTTTT.

V is TRBV4-2 and J is TRBJ2-5; 9 bases fit TRBD2. This CDR3 region has 17 residues. Germline V gene sequence: CDR1 LGHNA, CDR2 YNFKEQ. V was pared by 4 bases and J by 2 bases, with 11 bases of the junction left unmatched. This CDR3 reads CASSPHGPTSGQETQYF. CDR3 DNA sequence: TGTGCCAGCAGCCCCCACGGTCCGACTAGCGGACAAGAGACCCAGTACTTC.

Worth noting for this clone: The same CDR3 also results from other DNA sequences found in this sample. The chain couples TRBV19 to TRBJ1-5; D is uncertain. Trimming pared 4 bases from V and 7 bases from J, leaving 8 bases between. The CDR3 is 12 amino acids. From germline, CDR1 is LNHDA and CDR2 SQIVND (reference sequence). The CDR3 DNA reads TGTGCCAGTAGTAGGGTGGGCCAGCCCCAGCATTTT. Its translation: CASSRVGQPQHF.

This sequence joins TRBV5-1 and TRBJ2-5, with D unresolved. CDR1 is SGHRS and CDR2 is YFSETQ in the germline V gene. V lost 0 bases and J lost 0, with 6 bases in between. CDR3 length: 14 residues. The chain's CDR3 is CASSLGLNQETQYF. The CDR3 DNA reads TGCGCCAGCAGCTTGGGGCTGAACCAAGAGACCCAGTACTTC.

This chain joins TRBV25-1 and TRBJ1-4; TRBD1 matches 8 bases. Germline loops: CDR1 MGHDK, CDR2 SYGVNS. This CDR3 is 15 amino acids long. The V gene end was trimmed by 1 base and the J gene end by 8 bases; junction bases not matched to a gene: 6. The CDR3: CASSEWGTGGEKLFF. The DNA for the CDR3 is TGTGCCAGCAGTGAATGGGGGACAGGCGGCGAAAAACTGTTTTTT.